This TCR beta chain was profiled in a study of graft-versus-host responses after intestinal transplantation. Overall study context: Recipients obtained multivisceral, liver-intestinal, or isolated intestinal transplants. Every transplant recipient was induced with anti-thymocyte globulin, then maintained on tacrolimus and steroids for about 3 years.

For this clone: Its target is not known.

Study results and limitations: Early post-transplant declines in HvG were associated with peak levels of circulating GvH clones. Some GvH clones were seen earlier in gut or blood, suggesting intestinal origin.

The CDR3 contains 15 residues. V lost 1 base to trimming and J lost 1 base; unmatched junction nucleotides: 4. Looked up from germline, CDR1 is SGDLS and CDR2 is YYNGEE. The data were produced by immunoSEQ multiplex PCR, yet TCRdb's version contains in-frame clones alone and is incomplete. Of 95,000 to 150,000 clones listed, 85% to 95% are singletons. The receptor was derived from a human donor who received an intestinal transplant. The chain carries TRBV9 and TRBJ1-1, with 7 nucleotides matching TRBD1. The input for sequencing was unstimulated CD8+ T cells sorted from spleen or lymph node cells, taken before intestinal transplant. The CDR3 reads CASSVTGTANTEAFF. The CDR3 DNA reads as TGTGCCAGCAGCGTAACCGGGACAGCGAACACTGAAGCTTTCTTT.